Following are 27 T cell receptor beta chains from one sample sequenced in a study of post-analysis software for immune sequencing data. Study results and limitations: Controls showed lower frequencies than patients for roughly five TRBV segments, and TRBV5-6, TRBV5-1 and TRBV20-1 were among these.

No antigen has been assigned to these receptors. Unique molecular identifiers were carried by the TCR beta cDNA libraries. MiXCR was run by TCRdb on the PCR reads, yielding one entry per CDR3 protein. The table shows 430,000 or so distinct CDR3 sequences, with roughly 38% occurring only once. Sample: blood. The receptor set was obtained from a girl aged 2 to 10 with multiple sclerosis.

V gene TRBV29-1 combines with J gene TRBJ2-1; 8 bases are a match to TRBD2. From germline, CDR1 is SQVTM and CDR2 ANQGSEA. Trimming cost V 5 bases and J 1 base; bases outside gene matches: 7. The CDR3 is made up of 15 amino acids. CDR3 coding DNA: TGCAGCGTTAAAGCGGGAGACAGTTCCTACAATGAGCAGTTCTTC. Its translation is CSVKAGDSSYNEQFF.

CDR3 DNA sequence: TGTGCCAGCAGCTCGTGGGTGGGCCCTTCAGTAAATACGCAGTATTTT. This gives the protein CASSSWVGPSVNTQYF. This sequence joins TRBV7-2 and TRBJ2-3; no definite D call. This CDR3 has 16 amino acids. The germline gives CDR1 SGHTA, CDR2 FQGNSA. V lost 4 bases to trimming and J lost 7 bases, with 21 bases between them.

This chain joins TRBV5-1 and TRBJ2-5, with D perhaps TRBD1 or TRBD2 (7 bases each). This CDR3 contains 14 residues. V was pared by 3 bases and J by 2 bases, with 11 bases between. In germline, CDR1 is SGHRS, CDR2 YFSETQ. This chain's CDR3 is CASSSQGGQETQYF. As DNA, the CDR3 is TGCGCCAGCAGCTCCCAGGGGGGGCAAGAGACCCAGTACTTC.

This clonotype was counted only a few times. The V call is TRBV20-1, the J call TRBJ2-1; 10 bases fit TRBD2. Germline V CDR1 and CDR2: DFQATT, SNEGSKA (reference sequence). The CDR3 loop spans 15 amino acids. The V segment lost 0 bases and the J segment 6 bases; nucleotides outside the gene matches: 5. This CDR3 reads CSARDTAGGPNEQFF. CDR3 bases: TGCAGTGCTAGAGATACAGCGGGAGGGCCCAATGAGCAGTTCTTC.

The chain combines TRBV3-1 with TRBJ2-7, with D possibly TRBD1 on 6 matching bases. Trimming removed 4 bases at V and 5 bases at J, with 15 bases between. The length of the CDR3 is 14 residues. The germline V gene encodes CDR1 LGHDT and CDR2 YNNKEL (reference sequence). CDR3 bases: TGTGCCAGCAGCCCCGCCGAGGGGGACCACGAGCAGTACTTC. This translates into CASSPAEGDHEQYF.

The chain recombines TRBV16 with TRBJ2-5; 8 positions agree with TRBD1. The J call may be in error: the DNA end matches TRBJ2-7 better. The CDR3 loop spans 15 amino acids. Per the germline V gene, CDR1 is KGHSY and CDR2 is FQNENV. The CDR3 region has the DNA TGTGCCAGCAGCCGCGACAGGGGAATGCCCTACGAGCAGTACTTC. Its protein product is CASSRDRGMPYEQYF.

This clonotype was detected only a few times. This chain uses TRBV3-1 with TRBJ1-2; 8 bases agree with TRBD1. V lost 4 bases, J lost 6 bases, and 7 bases stayed unmatched. Looked up from germline, CDR1 is LGHDT and CDR2 is YNNKEL (reference sequence). This CDR3 is built from 14 residues. The CDR3 here is CASSPHPTGDGYTF. For the CDR3, the DNA is TGTGCCAGCAGCCCCCACCCGACAGGGGATGGCTACACCTTC.

The genes are TRBV28 and TRBJ2-7, with D possibly called TRBD1 or TRBD2 (5 bases each). V was cut by 7 bases and J by 3 bases, with 13 bases left in between. CDR1 and CDR2 (germline): MDHEN, SYDVKM. The CDR3 spans 13 residues. The CDR3 DNA is TGTGCCAGCATGGGACCGAACTTCTACGAGCAGTACTTC. It translates to CASMGPNFYEQYF.

This clonotype was detected many times. CDR3 nucleotides: TGTGCCAGCGCAAAAAGGACGACTAGCGCCTACTACGAGCAGTACTTC. Its protein is CASAKRTTSAYYEQYF. The chain carries TRBV6-2 or TRBV6-3 and TRBJ2-7, with 8 bases lining up with TRBD2. CDR3 length: 16 residues. V trimming: 8 bases; J trimming: 3 bases; junction bases outside the gene matches: 15. Germline assignment: CDR1 MNHEY and CDR2 SVGEGT.

This clonotype showed up just a few times. The chain links TRBV4-3 to TRBJ2-7, with 9 positions matching TRBD2. CDR3 size: 17 residues. Trimming at V came to 0 bases and at J to 6 bases, leaving 12 bases not matched to a gene. Germline CDR1 is LGHNA and CDR2 is YSLEER. The CDR3 sequence is CASSQEPPGTSLFEQYF. The CDR3 nucleotides read TGCGCCAGCAGCCAAGAGCCCCCCGGGACTAGCCTGTTCGAGCAGTACTTC.

This clonotype was detected only a few times. This rearrangement joins TRBV27 to TRBJ2-7; D is tentatively TRBD1 or TRBD2 (5 bases each). The CDR3 is 15 residues long. Germline CDR1 reads MNHEY; CDR2 reads SMNVEV (reference sequence). The V and J ends lost 7 bases and 0 bases respectively, with 16 bases between them. CDR3 sequence (DNA): TGTGCCAGCACCTCGAGAGGGACCAACTCCTACGAGCAGTACTTC. Its translation: CASTSRGTNSYEQYF.

This clonotype was seen a handful of times. The chain uses TRBV7-6 and TRBJ2-5, with D perhaps being TRBD1 or TRBD2 (5 bases each). The V and J ends lost 5 bases and 4 bases respectively, with 29 bases between them. CDR1 and CDR2 (germline): SGHVS, FNYEAQ. The CDR3 is made up of 19 amino acids. The chain's CDR3 is CASSTYHVEGLRGGETQYF. CDR3 nucleotides: TGTGCCAGCAGCACCTATCATGTAGAGGGCCTAAGGGGTGGAGAGACCCAGTACTTC. The whole variable domain, remainder taken from reference TRBV7-6 and TRBJ2-5, is GAGVSQSPRYKVTKRGQDVALRCDPISGHVSLYWYRQALGQGPEFLTYFNYEAQQDKSGLPNDRFSAERPEGSISTLTIQRTEQRDSAMYRCASSTYHVEGLRGGETQYFGPGTRLLVL.

The chain uses TRBV5-1 and TRBJ2-7, with TRBD2 matching over 9 bases. The germline V gene has CDR1 SGHRS and CDR2 YFSETQ. V shed 0 bases and J 3 bases; nucleotides not matched to a gene: 4. The CDR3 sequence is 15 residues long. The CDR3 sequence: CASSLVLAGHYEQYF. In DNA form, the CDR3 reads TGCGCCAGCAGCTTGGTTCTAGCGGGGCACTACGAGCAGTACTTC.

This clonotype has only a few counts. J is TRBJ2-1 and V is TRBV27; TRBD2 matches 7 bases. The germline V gene has CDR1 MNHEY and CDR2 SMNVEV (reference sequence). This CDR3 comprises 15 residues. V shed 1 base and J 8 bases; nucleotides not matched to a gene: 8. The CDR3 nucleotides read TGTGCCAGCAGTTTATTAGCGGGCCGCCCGTATGAGCAGTTCTTC. It specifies CASSLLAGRPYEQFF.

This clonotype has just one count. CDR3 sequence (DNA): TGCAGTGCTAGAGATGTGGGGGTAGGTCGCAGCAATCAGCCCCAGCATTTT. Protein product: CSARDVGVGRSNQPQHF. The chain couples TRBV20-1 to TRBJ1-5, with a tentative D call TRBD1 (5 bases). The V end lost 0 bases, the J end lost 1 base, and 16 bases lay between the germline ends. The CDR3 totals 17 residues. Germline lookup yields CDR1 DFQATT and CDR2 SNEGSKA (reference sequence).

This clonotype was detected a few times. V is TRBV12-3 or TRBV12-4 and J is TRBJ2-1; TRBD2 matches at 14 bases. The CDR3 is 17 amino acids. With V trimmed by 6 bases and J by 8 bases, 12 bases remained unmatched. The CDR3 here is CASSTWTSGGKGYEQFF. The CDR3 DNA reads as TGTGCCAGCAGCACCTGGACTAGCGGGGGGAAAGGTTATGAGCAGTTCTTC.

V gene TRBV7-2 combines with J gene TRBJ2-7, with TRBD2 matching over 8 bases. Trimming removed 5 bases from V and 0 bases from J; junction bases left unmatched: 6. The CDR3 has 15 amino acids. Germline V gives CDR1 SGHTA, CDR2 FQGNSA. In DNA, the CDR3 is TGTGCCAGCAGCCCCTATAGCGGGAACTCCTACGAGCAGTACTTC. Translated: CASSPYSGNSYEQYF.

The gene calls are TRBV12-3 or TRBV12-4 and TRBJ2-5, with D tentatively TRBD1 (5 bases). The CDR3 contains 14 residues. V was trimmed by 3 bases and J by 2 bases, leaving 10 bases between them. The CDR3 spells CASSFLDSQETQYF. CDR3 sequence (DNA): TGTGCCAGCAGTTTTCTAGACAGTCAAGAGACCCAGTACTTC.

This clonotype was seen a handful of times. This chain joins TRBV12-3 or TRBV12-4 and TRBJ1-2; 9 bases match TRBD1. This CDR3 spans 15 amino acids. Trimming took 6 bases from V and 5 from J; bases not matched to a gene: 10. CDR3 protein: CASSLAPGTGYGYTF. As DNA, the CDR3 is TGTGCCAGCAGCCTAGCCCCCGGGACAGGGTATGGCTACACCTTC.

V and J are TRBV27 and TRBJ2-7, with 7 nucleotides matching TRBD1. This CDR3 is built from 14 residues. V lost 6 bases, J lost 0 bases, and 5 bases stayed unmatched. CDR1 and CDR2 (germline): MNHEY, SMNVEV (reference sequence). The CDR3 is CASRGTASSYEQYF. For the CDR3, the DNA is TGTGCCAGCAGGGGGACAGCGAGCTCCTACGAGCAGTACTTC.

DNA for the CDR3: TGTGCCAGCAGCGTAGCTCGGAACACTGAAGCTTTCTTT. Its protein is CASSVARNTEAFF. This chain links TRBV9 with TRBJ1-1; D remains ambiguous. V lost 0 bases, J lost 1 base, and 4 bases lay in between. The CDR3 loop spans 13 amino acids. Looked up from germline, CDR1 is SGDLS and CDR2 is YYNGEE.

This clonotype was counted only a few times. This chain connects TRBV9 to TRBJ2-7; the match to TRBD1 covers 8 bases. The germline CDR1 and CDR2 sequences are SGDLS and YYNGEE. V gave up 4 bases and J gave up 5 bases; unmatched junction bases: 11. This CDR3 spans 15 amino acids. CDR3 region: CASSKPGGAEDEQYF. As DNA, the CDR3 is TGTGCCAGCAGCAAGCCAGGGGGCGCGGAAGACGAGCAGTACTTC.

This chain joins TRBV7-2 and TRBJ2-3, with D unresolved. V was clipped by 3 bases and J by 4 bases, with 14 bases between them. From germline, CDR1 is SGHTA and CDR2 FQGNSA. The CDR3 contains 15 residues. The CDR3 DNA reads as TGTGCCAGCAGCTTTCACACCGGCAGGTCAGATACGCAGTATTTT. This encodes CASSFHTGRSDTQYF.

This clonotype was observed a few times. The chain carries TRBV5-1 and TRBJ2-1; perhaps TRBD1 as D (7 bases). V lost 1 base, J lost 6 bases, and 14 bases lay in between. Germline-derived CDR1 and CDR2 are SGHRS and YFSETQ. This CDR3 is 15 amino acids long. DNA of the CDR3: TGCGCCAGCAGCTTGACGACAGGGAGGATCAATGAGCAGTTCTTC. This gives the protein CASSLTTGRINEQFF.

This clonotype was observed a few times. The chain uses TRBV7-2 and TRBJ2-7; no reliable D call. The J call may be incorrect, as the DNA end agrees better with TRBJ2-5. Looked up from germline, CDR1 is SGHTA and CDR2 is FQGNSA. The CDR3 length is 13 residues. As DNA, the CDR3 is TGTGCCAGCAGCTCGTCGGAGCTGGAGACCCAGTACTTC. Translation gives CASSSSELETQYF.

The chain is built from TRBV7-3 and TRBJ2-7, with D possibly called TRBD1 or TRBD2 (5 bases each). The CDR3 has 13 residues. The V end lost 5 bases, the J end lost 7 bases, and 15 bases lay between the germline ends. From germline, CDR1 is SGHTA and CDR2 FQGTGA. The CDR3 here is CASSQRLGEEQYF. In nucleotides, the CDR3 is TGTGCCAGCAGCCAGAGATTAGGGGAGGAGCAGTACTTC. Looking up the rest from reference TRBV7-3 and TRBJ2-7 gives the full variable domain: GAGVSQTPSNKVTEKGKYVELRCDPISGHTALYWYRQSLGQGPEFLIYFQGTGAADDSGLPNDRFFAVRPEGSVSTLKIQRTERGDSAVYLCASSQRLGEEQYFGPGTRLTVT.

J is TRBJ1-1 and V is TRBV18, with 8 bases fitting TRBD1. This CDR3 has 15 amino acids. Germline assignment: CDR1 KGHSH and CDR2 LQKENI. V lost 3 bases to trimming and J lost 2 bases; unmatched junction nucleotides: 5. The CDR3 DNA is TGTGCCAGCTCACCGCTGGACAGGGTAAACACTGAAGCTTTCTTT. Amino acid sequence: CASSPLDRVNTEAFF.